The 15 T cell receptor beta chains reported below all come from one sample, sequenced in a study of T cell clonality in common variable immunodeficiency. Whole-study results and caveats: Common variable immunodeficiency TCR beta sequences reportedly had fewer deletions and N-nucleotide insertions.

The method was immunoSEQ multiplex PCR; TCRdb's version includes in-frame clones alone and lacks a portion of them. The sample presents more than 9,000 clones, none singletons. These receptors' targets are unknown. The sample taken for sequencing was peripheral blood mononuclear cells. The receptors were gathered from a human donor with common variable immunodeficiency.

This clone was seen a handful of times. The CDR3 end is not reached by the read, which stops 3 residues before it; the germline J gene fills it in. This sequence joins TRBV18 and TRBJ2-1, with D possibly being TRBD1 (6 bases). This CDR3 has 15 amino acids. Per germline, CDR1 KGHSH and CDR2 LQKENI. The V and J ends lost 2 bases and 2 bases respectively, with 10 bases between them. Incomplete CDR3 DNA: TGTGCCAGCTCACCAACCCAGGGGACCTACAATGAG. Its protein product is CASSPTQGTYNE. The whole CDR3 sequence reads CASSPTQGTYNEQFF. Complete variable domain (other parts from reference TRBV18 and TRBJ2-1): NAGVMQNPRHLVRRRGQEARLRCSPMKGHSHVYWYRQLPEEGLKFMVYLQKENIIDESGMPKERFSAEFPKEGPSILRIQQVVRGDSAAYFCASSPTQGTYNEQFFGPGTRLTVL.

This clone was seen only a few times. From the germline J gene comes the end of the CDR3, since the read stops 3 residues before it. V gene TRBV19 combines with J gene TRBJ1-1; perhaps TRBD1 as D (5 bases). V was shortened by 1 base and J by 1 base, with 7 bases between the two germline ends. The CDR3 contains 14 residues. Germline V gene sequence: CDR1 LNHDA, CDR2 SQIVND (reference sequence). The CDR3 reads CASSIGRGNTEAFF. The CDR3 bases that were read are TGTGCCAGTAGTATAGGAAGGGGGAACACTGAA.

Only a few counts were recorded for this clone. With the read ending 3 residues before the CDR3 end, the germline J gene is used to fill in that end. The genes are TRBV7-6 and TRBJ2-7; 11 bases line up with TRBD2. The V segment lost 4 bases and the J segment 5 bases; nucleotides outside the gene matches: 7. CDR3 length equals 15 residues. Germline values: CDR1 SGHVS, CDR2 FNYEAQ. CDR3 DNA, as far as it was read: TGTGCCAGCAGCTCCCCGACTAGCGGGAACGACGAG. It translates to CASSSPTSGNDE. The whole CDR3 protein is CASSSPTSGNDEQYF.

This clone was recorded a few times. The read gets to within 3 residues of the CDR3 end, and the germline J gene fills in the rest. The chain couples TRBV30 to TRBJ1-6; 7 positions match TRBD1. The CDR3 is 15 residues long. The V gene's germline CDR1 is GTSNPN and CDR2 SVGIG (reference sequence). With 4 bases clipped from V and 5 bases from J, the junction kept 8 bases outside the gene matches. The CDR3 spells CAWTKRTGNNSPLHF. The covered CDR3 bases are TGTGCCTGGACGAAACGGACAGGCAATAATTCACCC.

In its sample, this clone is medium-sized. The read ends 3 residues shy of where the CDR3 ends; the end is completed using the germline J gene. V gene TRBV30 combines with J gene TRBJ2-5; TRBD1 agrees at 7 bases. The CDR3 loop spans 14 amino acids. The trim removed 0 bases at V and 5 bases at J, leaving 6 bases unmatched. Germline values: CDR1 GTSNPN, CDR2 SVGIG (reference sequence). CDR3 loop: CAWSVHTGVETQYF. Incomplete CDR3 DNA: TGTGCCTGGAGTGTACACACAGGGGTGGAGACC.

Of note for this clone: The missing CDR3 end, 3 residues past where the read stops, is filled in from the germline J gene. This sequence joins TRBV18 and TRBJ2-1; 10 nucleotides align to TRBD2. The CDR3 extends over 15 amino acids. The junction had 6 bases not matched to a gene; V was cut back by 6 bases and J by 4 bases. Per germline, CDR1 KGHSH and CDR2 LQKENI. The CDR3: CASSWTSGLYNEQFF. Partial CDR3 DNA: TGTGCCAGCTCTTGGACTAGCGGATTATACAATGAG.

This clone was found a few times. The read comes to an end 3 residues before the CDR3 does, leaving the germline J gene to fill in the end. The identical CDR3 is also encoded by other nucleotide sequences in the sample. V is TRBV18 and J is TRBJ2-7, with 8 bases lining up with TRBD2. The CDR3 loop spans 14 amino acids. Trimming took 8 bases from V and 4 from J; bases not matched to a gene: 10. Germline V gives CDR1 KGHSH, CDR2 LQKENI. CDR3 bases read: TGTGCCAGCGCGTTAGCGGGAAGCCTGTACGAG. Amino acid sequence: CASALAGSLYE. The whole CDR3 sequence reads CASALAGSLYEQYF.

With regard to this clone: With the read ending 3 residues before the CDR3 end, the germline J gene is used to fill in that end. The chain has TRBV2 and TRBJ1-1; tentative D call: TRBD1 (6 bases). Per germline, CDR1 SNHLY and CDR2 FYNNEI. With 3 bases removed from V and 1 base from J, the gap between germline ends came to 18 bases. The CDR3 extends over 17 amino acids. CDR3 in amino acids: CASSDPRGRGPNTEAFF. Partial CDR3 DNA: TGTGCCAGCAGTGACCCCCGGGGCAGGGGACCGAACACTGAA.

A word on this clone: The read ends 3 residues shy of where the CDR3 ends; the end is completed using the germline J gene. The chain has TRBV18 and TRBJ2-3, with a tentative D call TRBD2 (6 bases). The V gene's germline CDR1 is KGHSH and CDR2 LQKENI. Trimming left V 1 base short and J 1 base short, with 9 bases between. This CDR3 spans 15 amino acids. The CDR3 reads CASSPLSGRTDTQYF. The CDR3 bases that were read are TGTGCCAGCTCACCACTTAGCGGTCGCACAGATACG.

About this clone itself: The read gets to within 3 residues of the CDR3 end, and the germline J gene fills in the rest. The chain combines TRBV18 with TRBJ2-1, with 9 positions matching TRBD1. CDR3 length equals 16 residues. J gave up 8 bases and V 0 bases, and 8 bases lay outside the gene matches. Germline V lookup: CDR1 KGHSH, CDR2 LQKENI. The CDR3 sequence is CASSPPPGTGLYEQFF. Partial CDR3 DNA: TGTGCCAGCTCACCACCCCCCGGGACAGGGCTTTATGAG.

This clone was seen more than once but under ten times. The DNA ends 3 residues before the CDR3 does, and the rest of the CDR3 is filled in from the germline J gene. At the DNA level, this CDR3 is encoded by other sequences in the same sample as well. This chain uses TRBV18 with TRBJ2-1, with a possible D match to TRBD1 (7 bases). Germline V gene lookup returns CDR1 KGHSH and CDR2 LQKENI. The ends were cut back, 0 bases at V and 8 bases at J, with 11 bases in the middle. The CDR3 consists of 14 residues. CDR3 in amino acids: CASSPPEGADEQFF. CDR3 DNA (partial): TGTGCCAGCTCACCACCGGAGGGGGCAGATGAG.

With respect to this clone: The read ends 3 residues before the CDR3 terminus; that terminus is restored from the germline J gene. V is TRBV7-9 and J is TRBJ2-5; TRBD2 aligns across 14 bases. The ends lost 5 bases at V and 4 bases at J; junction bases unmatched: 3. Germline V lookup: CDR1 SEHNR, CDR2 FQNEAQ (reference sequence). CDR3 size: 15 residues. The CDR3 DNA, read in part, is TGTGCCAGCAGCAAAGGACTAGCGGGAGGAGAGACC. Translation: CASSKGLAGGET. The whole CDR3 protein reads CASSKGLAGGETQYF.

This clone is labeled as medium-sized. The CDR3 is cut off 3 residues early in the read; its end comes from the germline J gene. The chain joins TRBV14 to TRBJ1-2; 8 nucleotides agree with TRBD1. In germline, CDR1 is SGHDN, CDR2 FVKESK. V was pared by 6 bases and J by 2 bases, with 8 bases of the junction left unmatched. The CDR3 loop spans 15 amino acids. The CDR3 spells CASRSLQGGNYGYTF. The covered CDR3 bases are TGTGCCAGCAGGTCACTACAGGGGGGAAACTATGGC.

This clone is medium-sized (0.01 to 0.1%) by share. Read sequence stops 3 residues before the CDR3 end, and the germline J gene provides the missing end. The V call is TRBV2, the J call TRBJ2-5; D is perhaps TRBD1 (8 bases). Trimming removed 11 bases at V and 4 bases at J, with 17 bases between. The CDR3 sequence is 13 residues long. Germline assignment: CDR1 SNHLY and CDR2 FYNNEI. The CDR3 bases that were read are TGTGCCGGAGGACAGGGAGGGGGAGAGACC. It codes for CAGGQGGGET. The whole CDR3 protein reads CAGGQGGGETQYF.

This clone was seen only a few times. The DNA ends 3 residues before the CDR3 does, and the rest of the CDR3 is filled in from the germline J gene. The rearrangement uses TRBV18 and TRBJ1-6, with TRBD1 matching 10 bases. After removal of 4 bases from V and 6 bases from J, the junction contained 6 bases not matched to a gene. CDR3 length: 16 residues. The germline gives CDR1 KGHSH, CDR2 LQKENI. The CDR3 sequence is CASSLTRDRGNSPLHF. The covered CDR3 bases are TGTGCCAGCTCACTGACTAGGGACAGGGGTAATTCACCC.